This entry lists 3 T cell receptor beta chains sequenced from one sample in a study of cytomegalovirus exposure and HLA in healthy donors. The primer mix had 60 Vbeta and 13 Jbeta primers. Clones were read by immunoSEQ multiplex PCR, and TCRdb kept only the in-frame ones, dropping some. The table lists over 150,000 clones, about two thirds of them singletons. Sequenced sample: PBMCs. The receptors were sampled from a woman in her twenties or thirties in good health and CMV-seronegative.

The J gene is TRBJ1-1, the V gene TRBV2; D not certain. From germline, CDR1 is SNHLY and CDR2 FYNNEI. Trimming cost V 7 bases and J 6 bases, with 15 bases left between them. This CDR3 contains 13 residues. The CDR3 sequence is CASNTAEEAEAFF. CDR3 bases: TGTGCCAGCAATACAGCGGAGGAGGCTGAAGCTTTCTTT.

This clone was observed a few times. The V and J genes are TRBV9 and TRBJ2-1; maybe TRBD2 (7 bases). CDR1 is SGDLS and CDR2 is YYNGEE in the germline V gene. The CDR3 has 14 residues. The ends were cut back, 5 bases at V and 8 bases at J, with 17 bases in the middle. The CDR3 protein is CASSQTGGVDEQFF. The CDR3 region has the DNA TGTGCCAGCAGTCAAACGGGGGGCGTGGATGAGCAGTTCTTC.

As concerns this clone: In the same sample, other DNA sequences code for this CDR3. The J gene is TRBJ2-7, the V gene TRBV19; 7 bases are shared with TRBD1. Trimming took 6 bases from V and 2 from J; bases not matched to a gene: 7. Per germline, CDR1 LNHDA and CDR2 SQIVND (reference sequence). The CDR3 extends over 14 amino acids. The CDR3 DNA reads TGTGCCAGTAGCCCCCGGGACAGAACCTACGAGCAGTACTTC. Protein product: CASSPRDRTYEQYF. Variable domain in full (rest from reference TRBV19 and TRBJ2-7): DGGITQSPKYLFRKEGQNVTLSCEQNLNHDAMYWYRQDPGQGLRLIYYSQIVNDFQKGDIAEGYSVSREKKESFPLTVTSAQKNPTAFYLCASSPRDRTYEQYFGPGTRLTVT.